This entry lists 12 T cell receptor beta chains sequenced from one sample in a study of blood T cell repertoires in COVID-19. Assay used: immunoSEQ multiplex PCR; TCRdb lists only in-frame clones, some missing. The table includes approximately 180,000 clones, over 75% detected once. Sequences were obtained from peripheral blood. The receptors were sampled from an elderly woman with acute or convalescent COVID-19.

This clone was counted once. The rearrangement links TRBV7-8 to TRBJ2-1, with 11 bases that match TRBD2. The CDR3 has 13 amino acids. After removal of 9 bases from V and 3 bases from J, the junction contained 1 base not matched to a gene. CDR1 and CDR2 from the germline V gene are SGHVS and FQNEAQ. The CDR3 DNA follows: TGTGCCAGTACTAGCGGGAGCTACAATGAGCAGTTCTTC. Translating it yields CASTSGSYNEQFF.

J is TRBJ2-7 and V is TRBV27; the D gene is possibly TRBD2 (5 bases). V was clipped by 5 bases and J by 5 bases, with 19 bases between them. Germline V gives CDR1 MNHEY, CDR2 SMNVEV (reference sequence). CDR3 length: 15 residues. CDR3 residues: CASSPADGRRHEQYF. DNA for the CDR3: TGTGCCAGCAGTCCAGCGGACGGTCGCCGCCACGAGCAGTACTTC.

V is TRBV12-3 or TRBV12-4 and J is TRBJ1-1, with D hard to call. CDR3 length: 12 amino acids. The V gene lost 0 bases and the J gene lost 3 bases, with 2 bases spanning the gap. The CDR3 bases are TGTGCCAGCAGTTTAGCCTACACTGAAGCTTTCTTT. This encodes CASSLAYTEAFF.

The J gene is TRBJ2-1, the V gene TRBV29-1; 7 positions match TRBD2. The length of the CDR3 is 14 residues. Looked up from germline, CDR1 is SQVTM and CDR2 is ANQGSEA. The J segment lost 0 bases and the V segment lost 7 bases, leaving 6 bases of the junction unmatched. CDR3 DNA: TGCAGCGGGGGAGGGGCGAGCTCCTACAATGAGCAGTTCTTC. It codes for CSGGGASSYNEQFF.

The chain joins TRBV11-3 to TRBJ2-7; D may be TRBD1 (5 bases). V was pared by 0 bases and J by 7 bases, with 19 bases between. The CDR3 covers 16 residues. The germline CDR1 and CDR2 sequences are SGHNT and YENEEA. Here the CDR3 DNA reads TGTGCCAGCAGCTTAGATACAGGCGCGTCAATGGGGGAGCAGTACTTC. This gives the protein CASSLDTGASMGEQYF.

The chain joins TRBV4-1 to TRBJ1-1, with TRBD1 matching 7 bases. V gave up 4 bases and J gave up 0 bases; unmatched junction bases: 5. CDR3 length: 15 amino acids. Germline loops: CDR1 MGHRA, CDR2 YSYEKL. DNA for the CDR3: TGCGCCAGCAGCCCTGAGGGACAGATGAACACTGAAGCTTTCTTT. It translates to CASSPEGQMNTEAFF.

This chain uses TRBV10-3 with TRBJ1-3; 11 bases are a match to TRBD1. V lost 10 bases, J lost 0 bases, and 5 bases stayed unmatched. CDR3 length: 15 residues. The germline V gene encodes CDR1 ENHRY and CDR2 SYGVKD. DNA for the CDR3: TGTGCCACCGGACAGGGGGCGAGCTCTGGAAACACCATATATTTT. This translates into CATGQGASSGNTIYF.

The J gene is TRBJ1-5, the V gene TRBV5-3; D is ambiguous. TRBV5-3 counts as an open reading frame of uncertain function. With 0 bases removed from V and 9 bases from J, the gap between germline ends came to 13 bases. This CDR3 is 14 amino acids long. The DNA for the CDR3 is TGTGCCAGAAGCTTGGGAAAGGGAGGTCCGCCCCAGCATTTT. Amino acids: CARSLGKGGPPQHF.

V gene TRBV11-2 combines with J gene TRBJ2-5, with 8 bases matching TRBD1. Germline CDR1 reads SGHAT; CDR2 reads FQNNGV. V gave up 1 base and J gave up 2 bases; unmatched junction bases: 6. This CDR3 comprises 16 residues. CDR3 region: CASSLGGTGHQETQYF. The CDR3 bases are TGTGCCAGCAGCTTAGGGGGGACAGGCCATCAAGAGACCCAGTACTTC.

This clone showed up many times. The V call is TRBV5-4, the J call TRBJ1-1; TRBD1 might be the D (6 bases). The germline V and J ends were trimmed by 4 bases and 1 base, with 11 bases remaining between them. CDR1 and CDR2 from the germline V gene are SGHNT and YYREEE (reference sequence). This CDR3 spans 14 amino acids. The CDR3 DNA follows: TGTGCCAGCAGCGGGGGGGCCACGAACACTGAAGCTTTCTTT. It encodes CASSGGATNTEAFF. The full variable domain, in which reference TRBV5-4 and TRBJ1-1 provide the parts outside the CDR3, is ETGVTQSPTHLIKTRGQQVTLRCSSQSGHNTVSWYQQALGQGPQFIFQYYREEENGRGNFPPRFSGLQFPNYSSELNVNALELDDSALYLCASSGGATNTEAFFGQGTRLTVV.

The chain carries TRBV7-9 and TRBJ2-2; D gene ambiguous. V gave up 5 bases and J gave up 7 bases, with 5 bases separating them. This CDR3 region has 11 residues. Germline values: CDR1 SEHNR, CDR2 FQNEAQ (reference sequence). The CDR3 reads CASSVGGELFF. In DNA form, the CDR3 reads TGTGCCAGCAGCGTCGGCGGGGAGCTGTTTTTT. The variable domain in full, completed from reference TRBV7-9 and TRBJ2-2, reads DTGVSQNPRHKITKRGQNVTFRCDPISEHNRLYWYRQTLGQGPEFLTYFQNEAQLEKSRLLSDRFSAERPKGSFSTLEIQRTEQGDSAMYLCASSVGGELFFGEGSRLTVL.

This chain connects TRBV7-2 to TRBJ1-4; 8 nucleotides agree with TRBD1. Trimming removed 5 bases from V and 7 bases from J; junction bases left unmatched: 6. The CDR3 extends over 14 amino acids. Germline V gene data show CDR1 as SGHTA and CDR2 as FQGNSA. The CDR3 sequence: CASSLDRVAEKLFF. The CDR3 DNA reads TGTGCCAGCAGCCTGGACAGGGTCGCTGAAAAACTGTTTTTT.